This T cell receptor (beta chain) was captured in a study of OX40 agonist ivuxolimab in advanced cancers. This clone was detected only once. Its antigen is unknown. Here immunoSEQ multiplex PCR was the method, and the copy in TCRdb shows in-frame clones only, minus some. The sample yields fewer than 85,000 clones, roughly 86% seen once. Trimming pared 4 bases from V and 4 bases from J, leaving 14 bases between. Germline V gene sequence: CDR1 LGHNA, CDR2 YSLEER. CDR3 length: 16 amino acids. Study results and caveats: Clonal expansion from baseline to week 6 occurred in both CD4+ and CD8+ T cells.

The V gene is TRBV4-3, the J gene TRBJ1-6; D call uncertain. The origin of this receptor is an adult with an advanced solid tumor such as melanoma, head and neck, liver or kidney cancer. The sequencing here drew on CD4+ or CD8+ T cells sorted from blood, taken in a trial of the OX40 agonist ivuxolimab. The CDR3 reads CASSPGDGRYNSPLHF. DNA for the CDR3: TGCGCCAGCAGCCCCGGTGACGGACGATATAATTCACCCCTCCACTTT.